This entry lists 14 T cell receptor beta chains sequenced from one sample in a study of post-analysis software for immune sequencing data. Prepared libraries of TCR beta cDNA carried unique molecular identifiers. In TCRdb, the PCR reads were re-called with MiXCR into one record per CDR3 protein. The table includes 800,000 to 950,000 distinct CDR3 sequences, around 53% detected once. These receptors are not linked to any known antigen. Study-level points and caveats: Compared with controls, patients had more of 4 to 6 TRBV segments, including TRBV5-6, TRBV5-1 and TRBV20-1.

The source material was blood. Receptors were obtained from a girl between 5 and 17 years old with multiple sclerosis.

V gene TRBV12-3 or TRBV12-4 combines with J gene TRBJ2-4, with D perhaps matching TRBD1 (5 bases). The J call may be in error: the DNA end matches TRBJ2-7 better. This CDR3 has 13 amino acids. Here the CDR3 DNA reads TGTGCCAGCAGGTATGGACACTCCTACGAGCAGTACTTC. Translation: CASRYGHSYEQYF.

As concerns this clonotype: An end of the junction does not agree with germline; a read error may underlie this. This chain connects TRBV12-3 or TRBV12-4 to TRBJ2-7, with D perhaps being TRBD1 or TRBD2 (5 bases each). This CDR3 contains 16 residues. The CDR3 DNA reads TGTGCCAGCAGTCCTTCTCCGGGGCCTTCCCCATACGAGCGGTACTTC. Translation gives CASSPSPGPSPYERYF.

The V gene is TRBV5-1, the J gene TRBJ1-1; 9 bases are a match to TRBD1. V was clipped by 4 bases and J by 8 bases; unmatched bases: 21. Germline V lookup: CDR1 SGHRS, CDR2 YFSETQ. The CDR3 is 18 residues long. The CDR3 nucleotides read TGCGCCAGCAGCCTGGGAGCTCGGATGGGACAGGGACCTGAGGAAGCTTTCTTT. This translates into CASSLGARMGQGPEEAFF.

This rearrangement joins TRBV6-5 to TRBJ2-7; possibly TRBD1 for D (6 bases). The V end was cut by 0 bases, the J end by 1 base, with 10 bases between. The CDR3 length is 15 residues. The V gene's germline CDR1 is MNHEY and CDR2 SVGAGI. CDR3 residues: CASSYSGAASYEQYF. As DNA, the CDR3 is TGTGCCAGCAGTTACTCGGGGGCAGCTTCCTACGAGCAGTACTTC.

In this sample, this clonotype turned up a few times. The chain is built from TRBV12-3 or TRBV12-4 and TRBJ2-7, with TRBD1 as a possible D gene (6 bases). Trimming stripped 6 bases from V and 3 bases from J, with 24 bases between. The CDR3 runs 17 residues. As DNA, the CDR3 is TGTGCCAGCAGCCTCGGGACAATACTAATTGGAGGCTACGAGCAGTACTTC. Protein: CASSLGTILIGGYEQYF.

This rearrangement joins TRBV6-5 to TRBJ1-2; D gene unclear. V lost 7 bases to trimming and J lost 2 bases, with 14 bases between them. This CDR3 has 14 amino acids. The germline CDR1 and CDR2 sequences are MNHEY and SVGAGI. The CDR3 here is CASTFGGLNYGYTF. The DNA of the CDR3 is TGTGCCAGCACCTTTGGCGGCCTCAACTATGGCTACACCTTC.

The CDR3 nucleotides are TGTGCCAGCAGCCAAGTCCGGACTAGCACCAGCTCCTACAATGAGCAGTTCTTC. Protein: CASSQVRTSTSSYNEQFF. The rearrangement uses TRBV4-2 and TRBJ2-1; 8 bases are shared with TRBD2. This CDR3 is 18 amino acids long. Germline V gene sequence: CDR1 LGHNA, CDR2 YNFKEQ. V lost 1 base, J lost 0 bases, and 8 bases stayed unmatched.

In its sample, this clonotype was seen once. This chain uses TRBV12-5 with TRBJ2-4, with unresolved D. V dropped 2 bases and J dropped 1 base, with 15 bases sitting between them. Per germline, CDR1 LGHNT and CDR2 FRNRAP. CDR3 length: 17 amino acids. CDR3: CASGLQEPSRAKNIQYF. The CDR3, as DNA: TGTGCTAGTGGTTTGCAGGAACCCAGTAGGGCCAAAAACATTCAGTACTTC.

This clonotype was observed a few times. The CDR3 coding sequence is TGTGCCAGCAGCTCCGACAGGACCCCGTACAATGAGCAGTTCTTC. This gives the protein CASSSDRTPYNEQFF. This chain uses TRBV12-3 or TRBV12-4 with TRBJ2-1; weak D call: TRBD1 (6 bases). The V end was cut by 6 bases, the J end by 4 bases, with 16 bases between. This CDR3 spans 15 amino acids.

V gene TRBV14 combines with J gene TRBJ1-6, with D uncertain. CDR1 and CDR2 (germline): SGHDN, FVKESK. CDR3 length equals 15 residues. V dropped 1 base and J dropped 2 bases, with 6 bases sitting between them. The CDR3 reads CASSQGFAYNSPLHF. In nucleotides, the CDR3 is TGTGCCAGCAGCCAAGGGTTCGCCTATAATTCACCCCTCCACTTT. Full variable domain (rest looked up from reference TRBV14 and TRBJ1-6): EAGVTQFPSHSVIEKGQTVTLRCDPISGHDNLYWYRRVMGKEIKFLLHFVKESKQDESGMPNNRFLAERTGGTYSTLKVQPAELEDSGVYFCASSQGFAYNSPLHFGNGTRLTVT.

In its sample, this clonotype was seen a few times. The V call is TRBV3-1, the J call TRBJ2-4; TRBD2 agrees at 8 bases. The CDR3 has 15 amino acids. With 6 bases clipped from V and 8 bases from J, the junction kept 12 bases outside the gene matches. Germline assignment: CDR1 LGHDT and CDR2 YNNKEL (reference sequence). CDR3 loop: CASSQIGTSGYIQYF. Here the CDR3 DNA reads TGTGCCAGCAGTCAGATCGGGACTAGTGGATACATTCAGTACTTC.

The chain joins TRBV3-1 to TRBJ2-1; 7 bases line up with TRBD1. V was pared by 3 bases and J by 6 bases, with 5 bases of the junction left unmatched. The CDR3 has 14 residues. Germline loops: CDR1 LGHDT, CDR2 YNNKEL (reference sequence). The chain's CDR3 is CASSQRQGVNEQFF. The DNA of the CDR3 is TGTGCCAGCAGCCAGCGACAGGGTGTCAATGAGCAGTTCTTC.

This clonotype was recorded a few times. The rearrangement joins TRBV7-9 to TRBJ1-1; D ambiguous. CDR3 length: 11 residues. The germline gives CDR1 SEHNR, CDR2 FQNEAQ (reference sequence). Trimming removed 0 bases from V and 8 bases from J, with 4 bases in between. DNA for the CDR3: TGTGCCAGCAGCTTAGCGGTGGAAGCTTTCTTT. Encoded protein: CASSLAVEAFF.

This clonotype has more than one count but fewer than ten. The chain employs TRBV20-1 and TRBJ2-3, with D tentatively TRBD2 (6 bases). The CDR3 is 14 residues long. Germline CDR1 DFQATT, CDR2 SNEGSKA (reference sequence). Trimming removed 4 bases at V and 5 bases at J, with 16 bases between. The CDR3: CSATGPSGGDTQYF. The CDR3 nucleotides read TGCAGTGCTACAGGGCCCTCCGGGGGAGATACGCAGTATTTT.